Below, one TCR beta chain is given with its context. The antigen is undetermined. Genomic DNA came from frozen unsorted single-cell suspensions. The data were taken from a study of immune cell composition in non-small cell lung cancer. The study's findings and limits: Lung squamous cell carcinoma tumours had significantly higher top 10 clone scores and productive clonality than lung adenocarcinoma. Dominant in vivo tumour-associated clones were not shown to share tumour-reactive sequences. Squamous carcinomas (approximately 80%) more often had tumour-associated clones >0.5% than adenocarcinomas (roughly 33%).

CDR1 is SGHTA, CDR2 FQGNSA, per germline. The CDR3 consists of 14 residues. Trimming removed 4 bases from V and 7 bases from J, with 14 bases in between. Sequencing was performed with immunoSEQ multiplex PCR; in TCRdb, only in-frame clones are kept and a portion is missing. The table has 1,500 to 2,000 clones, roughly 79% seen once; the top ten hold about 4.5%. Source material: lung tumor tissue. The rearrangement joins TRBV7-2 to TRBJ1-5, with D perhaps matching TRBD1 (6 bases). The sequence was collected from a human donor with non-small cell lung cancer. CDR3 nucleotides: TGTGCCAGCAGCTGGGGGCAGGGTGGACAGCCCCAGCATTTT. Its protein is CASSWGQGGQPQHF.